This is a list of T cell receptor beta chains from one sample in a study of T cell repertoires in cytomegalovirus infection. TCRdb passed the reads through MiXCR, listing each CDR3 protein once. The data contain roughly 80,000 distinct CDR3 sequences, about 24% of them singletons. Which antigens these TCRs recognize remains unknown. The specimen was CD8+ T cells from cultured PBMCs, collected from culture after CMV antigen stimulation. The receptors shown here come from a human donor in good health (CMV status not recorded). Some clones in this sample may be carry-over from other donors' samples. The CDR3 runs from the conserved cysteine through the conserved F or W. A D gene is named only where the DNA matches it firmly. Where a row states a size, it is once, few, many or the class of an expanded clone; other rows omit it.

many,TRBV7-9,TRBJ2-5,TRBD1,CASSSFDRGQETQYF,TGTGCCAGCAGTTCATTCGACAGGGGCCAAGAGACCCAGTACTTC
few,TRBV4-3,TRBJ2-7,TRBD2,CASSQDRGGASTYEQYF,TGCGCCAGCAGCCAAGACCGGGGGGGGGCCAGCACCTACGAGCAGTACTTC
-,TRBV7-8,TRBJ1-1,-,CASSIPSGANTEAFF,TGTGCCAGCAGCATCCCCAGCGGGGCGAACACTGAAGCTTTCTTT
-,TRBV27,TRBJ1-1,TRBD1,CASYNGQGLNTEAFF,TGTGCCAGCTACAATGGACAGGGCCTGAACACTGAAGCTTTCTTT
many,TRBV6-1,TRBJ1-1,-,CASSLGLTEAFF,TGTGCCAGCAGTCTAGGACTTACTGAAGCTTTCTTT
-,TRBV4-3,TRBJ2-1,-,CASSPGVGSYEQFF,TGCGCCAGCAGCCCCGGTGTCGGCAGCTATGAGCAGTTCTTC
few,TRBV11-3,TRBJ2-2,TRBD2,CASSSGGTGELFF,TGTGCCAGCAGCTCGGGAGGGACCGGGGAGCTGTTTTTT
-,TRBV28,TRBJ1-3,-,CASSFWGAGNTIYF,TGTGCCAGCAGTTTTTGGGGTGCTGGAAACACCATATATTTT
many,TRBV4-1,TRBJ1-3,TRBD1,CASSQGHRDRNPGNTIYF,TGCGCCAGCAGCCAGGGACACCGGGACAGGAACCCTGGAAACACCATATATTTT
few,TRBV9,TRBJ2-1,-,CASGGRNEQFF,TGTGCCAGCGGGGGGCGAAATGAGCAGTTCTTC
few,TRBV12-3/TRBV12-4,TRBJ2-5,-,CASSSPSFGSRGETQYF,TGTGCCAGCAGCTCCCCATCGTTCGGGAGTCGGGGGGAGACCCAGTACTTC
-,TRBV7-9,TRBJ1-1,TRBD1,CASSLRGPQSNTEAFF,TGTGCCAGCAGCTTAAGGGGGCCACAGTCTAACACTGAAGCTTTCTTT
-,TRBV27,TRBJ2-7,-,CASSLVGLGSLWGQYF,TGTGCCAGCAGTTTAGTGGGTTTAGGCTCCCTCTGGGGGCAGTACTTC
many,TRBV7-3,TRBJ2-1,-,CASSLTESSYNEQFF,TGTGCCAGCAGCTTAACCGAGAGCTCCTACAATGAGCAGTTCTTC
once,TRBV3-1,TRBJ1-1,-,CASSPLRENTEAFF,TGTGCCAGCAGCCCATTAAGGGAGAACACTGAAGCTTTCTTT
many,TRBV4-1,TRBJ1-1,TRBD1,CASSGTGVENTEAFF,TGCGCCAGCAGCGGGACAGGGGTTGAGAACACTGAAGCTTTCTTT
many,TRBV7-8,TRBJ1-4,-,CASSSDTNEKLFF,TGTGCCAGCAGCTCAGACACTAATGAAAAACTGTTTTTT
-,TRBV7-3,TRBJ2-7,-,CASSLVQRQPTPYEQYF,TGTGCCAGCAGCTTAGTGCAAAGACAACCCACCCCCTACGAGCAGTACTTC
many,TRBV7-6,TRBJ2-5,-,CASSPGRGQSQYF,TGTGCCAGCAGCCCCGGGAGGGGGCAGAGCCAGTACTTC
few,TRBV12-3/TRBV12-4,TRBJ2-3,TRBD1,CASTTQTGYGTDTQYF,TGTGCCAGCACCACACAGACAGGGTACGGCACAGATACGCAGTATTTT
many,TRBV7-9,TRBJ2-7,-,CASSPTGYEQYF,TGTGCCAGCAGCCCCACAGGATACGAGCAGTACTTC
few,TRBV7-9,TRBJ2-7,TRBD1,CASSLGTGITAYEQYF,TGTGCCAGCAGCTTAGGGACAGGGATAACAGCCTACGAGCAGTACTTC
many,TRBV7-2,TRBJ2-7,TRBD2,CASRAGGFEQYF,TGTGCCAGCAGAGCGGGAGGGTTCGAGCAGTACTTC
many,TRBV7-2,TRBJ2-5,-,CASTGSDGAGGYQETQYF,TGTGCCAGCACAGGATCGGACGGAGCTGGGGGGTACCAAGAGACCCAGTACTTC